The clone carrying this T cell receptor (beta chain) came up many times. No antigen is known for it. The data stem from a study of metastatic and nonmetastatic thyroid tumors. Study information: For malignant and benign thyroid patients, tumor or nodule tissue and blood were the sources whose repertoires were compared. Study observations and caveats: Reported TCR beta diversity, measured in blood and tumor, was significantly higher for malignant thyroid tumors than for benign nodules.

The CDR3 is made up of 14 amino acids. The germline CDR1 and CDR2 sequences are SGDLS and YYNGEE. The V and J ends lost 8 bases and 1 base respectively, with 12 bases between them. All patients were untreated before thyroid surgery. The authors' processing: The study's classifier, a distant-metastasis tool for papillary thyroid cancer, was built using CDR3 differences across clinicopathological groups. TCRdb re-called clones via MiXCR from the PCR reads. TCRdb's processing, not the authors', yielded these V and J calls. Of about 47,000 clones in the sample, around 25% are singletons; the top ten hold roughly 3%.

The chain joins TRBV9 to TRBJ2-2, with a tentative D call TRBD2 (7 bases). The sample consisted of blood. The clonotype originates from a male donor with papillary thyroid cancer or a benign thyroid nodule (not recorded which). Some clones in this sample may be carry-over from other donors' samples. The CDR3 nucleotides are TGTGCCAGTGGACTAGGGGGGAACACCGGGGAGCTGTTTTTT. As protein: CASGLGGNTGELFF.